A selection of T cell receptor beta chains follows, all from one sample in a study of human T cells and chemical hapten exposure. TCRdb independently ran MiXCR on the RACE reads; one entry per CDR3 protein. The sample records approximately 60,000 distinct CDR3 sequences, over 7.5% being singletons. The material was whole blood, obtained in connection with sensitization to the hapten diphenylcyclopropenone (DPC). These receptors originate from a woman between 40 and 55 years old with alopecia areata. Some clones in this sample may be carry-over from other donors' samples. The CDR3 runs from the conserved cysteine through the conserved F or W. A D gene is named only where the DNA matches it firmly. The size field is filled for only some rows; it gives once, few, many or a size class.

>.|TRBJ2-5|.|TRBV5-5
CASNQGLLQETQYF
TGTGCCAGCAACCAGGGACTTTTACAAGAGACCCAGTACTTC
>TRBD1|TRBJ2-1|many|TRBV4-1
CASSLDRVPYNEQFF
TGCGCCAGCAGCCTAGACAGGGTGCCCTACAATGAGCAGTTCTTC
>TRBD1|TRBJ2-5|.|TRBV29-1
CSVELGTEETQYF
TGCAGCGTTGAACTAGGGACAGAAGAGACCCAGTACTTC
>.|TRBJ2-1|few|TRBV7-2
CASQRRGEQFF
TGTGCCAGCCAAAGGAGGGGGGAGCAGTTCTTC
>.|TRBJ1-4|many|TRBV7-9
CASSPTGPRGKLFF
TGTGCCAGCAGCCCAACCGGGCCCCGAGGCAAACTGTTTTTT
>.|TRBJ2-2|many|TRBV2
CASSLSDTGELFF
TGTGCCAGCAGTCTTTCGGACACCGGGGAGCTGTTTTTT
>.|TRBJ2-7|.|TRBV7-6
CASSLTGREQYF
TGTGCCAGCAGCTTAACAGGGCGCGAGCAGTACTTC
>TRBD1|TRBJ2-7|.|TRBV5-1
CASSLGTANYEQYF
TGCGCCAGCAGCTTAGGGACAGCGAACTACGAGCAGTACTTC
>TRBD2|TRBJ2-5|many|TRBV7-2
CASSLAGGEKETQYF
TGTGCCAGCAGCTTAGCCGGGGGGGAAAAAGAGACCCAGTACTTC
>.|TRBJ1-6|many|TRBV4-1
CASSQGAGTGSPLHF
TGCGCCAGCAGCCAAGGGGCCGGCACCGGTTCACCCCTCCACTTT
>.|TRBJ2-3|many|TRBV20-1
CSAIDPPGDTQYF
TGCAGTGCTATCGACCCCCCGGGAGATACGCAGTATTTT
>.|TRBJ2-1|few|TRBV7-2
CASSLNRGQFF
TGTGCCAGCAGCTTAAACCGGGGGCAGTTCTTC
>.|TRBJ2-2|many|TRBV7-3
CASSPPDGELFF
TGTGCCAGCAGCCCCCCGGACGGGGAGCTGTTTTTT
>.|TRBJ1-2|.|TRBV7-4
CASSSGGRANYGYTF
TGTGCCAGCAGCTCCGGGGGGCGAGCTAACTATGGCTACACCTTC
>.|TRBJ1-2|many|TRBV5-1
CASSLVTGSYGYTF
TGCGCCAGCAGCTTGGTAACAGGGAGCTATGGCTACACCTTC
>TRBD1|TRBJ1-1|once|TRBV4-1
CASSRDRVSITEAFF
TGCGCCAGCAGCCGAGACAGGGTTTCGATCACTGAAGCTTTCTTT
>TRBD1|TRBJ1-1|many|TRBV7-6
CASSLGPGQGAGTEAFF
TGTGCCAGCAGCTTAGGACCGGGACAGGGGGCCGGCACTGAAGCTTTCTTT
>TRBD1|TRBJ1-4|.|TRBV7-2
CASSLTRTGGNEKLFF
TGTGCCAGCAGCTTAACCCGGACAGGGGGCAATGAAAAACTGTTTTTT
>.|TRBJ1-6|few|TRBV4-1
CASSFGFGTSLHF
TGCGCCAGCAGCTTTGGATTTGGGACGTCCCTCCACTTT
>.|TRBJ1-6|few|TRBV11-2
CASSFLSSPLHF
TGTGCCAGCAGCTTTTTGTCTTCACCCCTCCACTTT